Below, one TCR beta chain is given with its context. As yet, its antigen is unknown. Sorted CD4+ subsets: naive, central memory, regulatory, stem cell-like memory (CD45RO/CCR7/CD25/CD127/CD95/CD27 panel). The entirety of the isolated RNA underwent reverse transcription, so expressed TCRB transcripts were sequenced. Sequenced naive, central memory and regulatory T cell samples produced an average of roughly 3.6 million reads. TCRdb keeps only in-frame clones here, not all; method: immunoSEQ multiplex PCR. The repertoire holds 310,000 or so clones, with around 9.7% as singletons. The sample is drawn from a study of beta chain features in type 1 diabetes. General study points: Across all four CD4+ subsets, people with type 1 diabetes showed modestly shorter TCRB CDR3s. VDJ junctions from patients with type 1 diabetes contained fewer insertions and more deletions. Small HLA sub-analyses could not settle whether HLA shapes TCRB rearrangement.

This CDR3 is 15 amino acids long. Germline CDR1 is MNHGY and CDR2 is SVAAGI. V lost 4 bases to trimming and J lost 12 bases, with 19 bases between them. This receptor was taken from a man between 25 and 39 years old with type 1 diabetes. Material for sequencing was central memory CD4+ T cells from blood. The genes are TRBV6-9 and TRBJ1-6; D uncertain. The CDR3, as DNA: TGTGCCAGCAGTTTGGAGGAGGAAAGAAGGGAACCCCTCCACTTT. This sequence encodes CASSLEEERREPLHF.